The present T cell receptor beta chain was sequenced within a study of blood T cell repertoires in COVID-19. In the study overall: The analysed material was cDNA or gDNA that came from T cells, B-cell-depleted T cells, or PBMCs.

As handled by the study authors: The authors estimated nucleated cell counts from reference gene primer amplification. Assay used: immunoSEQ multiplex PCR; TCRdb lists only in-frame clones, some missing. That table supplies the V and J calls and clone size; D and trimming were determined from the DNA. Here the sample spans approximately 140,000 clones, less than 90% being singletons. This sequence originates from a human donor in a cohort sampled during active COVID-19. Sequencing was performed on peripheral blood.

The CDR3 is CASSLGGGTYEQYF. Here the CDR3 DNA reads TGTGCCAGCAGCTTAGGCGGGGGGACCTACGAGCAGTACTTC. The J gene is TRBJ2-7, the V gene TRBV11-3; TRBD2 agrees at 8 bases. This CDR3 contains 14 residues. V dropped 1 base and J dropped 2; count of bases not matched to a gene: 1. Germline lookup yields CDR1 SGHNT and CDR2 YENEEA.